This entry describes one T cell receptor beta chain. The data derive from a study of blood T cells in healthy people across ages. In germline, CDR1 is SGHTA, CDR2 FQGTGA. The V gene lost 2 bases and the J gene lost 0 bases, with 11 bases spanning the gap. The CDR3 extends over 15 amino acids. Using a J-beta primer mix together with a sample-barcoded 5' primer, a second PCR was run for about 6 to 11 cycles. TCRdb reprocessed the 5' RACE reads via MiXCR and lists one record per CDR3 protein. The sample holds about 1 million distinct CDR3 sequences, 40% to 50% seen once. Sequencing was carried out using blood. The TCR originated in a woman aged 55-70 years in good health. V and J are TRBV7-3 and TRBJ2-7, with a weak D call TRBD2 (6 bases). CDR3 sequence: CASSLGGADSYEQYF. The DNA for the CDR3 is TGTGCCAGCAGCTTAGGAGGGGCGGACTCCTACGAGCAGTACTTC.